Following are 32 T cell receptor beta chains from one sample sequenced in a study of cytomegalovirus exposure and HLA in healthy donors. Amplification used 60 Vbeta primers and 13 Jbeta primers. The protocol was immunoSEQ multiplex PCR, while the TCRdb copy is restricted to in-frame clones and leaves out a portion. The sample totals roughly 73,000 clones. The specimen sequenced was PBMCs. The receptors originated from a female donor in good health and CMV-seropositive.

The rearrangement uses TRBV18 and TRBJ2-1; D call uncertain. The V and J ends lost 0 bases and 7 bases respectively, with 16 bases between them. The CDR3 spans 16 residues. In germline, CDR1 is KGHSH, CDR2 LQKENI. CDR3 DNA: TGTGCCAGCTCACCACCGGGCCAGTTGTCCCGAAATGAGCAGTTCTTC. Its protein product is CASSPPGQLSRNEQFF. Filled out from reference TRBV18 and TRBJ2-1, the complete variable domain reads NAGVMQNPRHLVRRRGQEARLRCSPMKGHSHVYWYRQLPEEGLKFMVYLQKENIIDESGMPKERFSAEFPKEGPSILRIQQVVRGDSAAYFCASSPPGQLSRNEQFFGPGTRLTVL.

V gene TRBV9 combines with J gene TRBJ2-5, with TRBD1 matching over 10 bases. Germline V CDR1 and CDR2: SGDLS, YYNGEE. CDR3 length: 16 amino acids. Losses at the gene ends were 1 base for V and 5 bases for J; bases not matched to a gene: 8. The DNA for the CDR3 is TGTGCCAGCAGCGTATGGACAGGGGGTTCGAGGGAGACCCAGTACTTC. Encoded protein: CASSVWTGGSRETQYF.

The CDR3 sequence: CASSQEGLDMGEAYEQYF. For the CDR3, the DNA is TGTGCCAGCAGCCAAGAGGGGTTAGATATGGGAGAGGCCTACGAGCAGTACTTC. This rearrangement joins TRBV14 to TRBJ2-7, with a tentative D call TRBD2 (5 bases). CDR3 length equals 18 residues. V lost 0 bases, J lost 2 bases, and 20 bases lay in between. The germline V gene encodes CDR1 SGHDN and CDR2 FVKESK.

The chain carries TRBV7-3 and TRBJ2-3, with 7 bases identical to TRBD2. The CDR3 is 16 amino acids. The germline CDR1 and CDR2 sequences are SGHTA and FQGTGA. V gave up 2 bases and J gave up 2 bases; unmatched junction bases: 7. The DNA of the CDR3 is TGTGCCAGCAGCTTAGTCGGCGGGAGAAACACAGATACGCAGTATTTT. Its translation is CASSLVGGRNTDTQYF.

The chain joins TRBV7-3 to TRBJ2-2; D is possibly TRBD2 (6 bases). V lost 4 bases and J lost 5, with 8 bases in between. The V gene's germline CDR1 is SGHTA and CDR2 FQGTGA. There are 13 residues in the CDR3. In DNA, the CDR3 is TGTGCCAGCAGCTCCGGACTAACCGGGGAGCTGTTTTTT. Amino acids: CASSSGLTGELFF. Looking up the rest from reference TRBV7-3 and TRBJ2-2 gives the full variable domain: GAGVSQTPSNKVTEKGKYVELRCDPISGHTALYWYRQSLGQGPEFLIYFQGTGAADDSGLPNDRFFAVRPEGSVSTLKIQRTERGDSAVYLCASSSGLTGELFFGEGSRLTVL.

This chain joins TRBV6-6 and TRBJ1-4; 7 nucleotides agree with TRBD1. Germline V lookup: CDR1 MNHNY, CDR2 SVGAGI (reference sequence). Trimming cost V 6 bases and J 8 bases; bases outside gene matches: 12. This CDR3 is built from 15 residues. This CDR3 reads CASSPLTGRIEKLFF. The CDR3 coding sequence is TGTGCCAGCAGCCCTTTGACAGGGAGGATCGAAAAACTGTTTTTT.

The CDR3 here is CASSLGRNTGELFF. Written as DNA, the CDR3 is TGCGCCAGCAGCTTAGGGAGGAACACCGGGGAGCTGTTTTTT. The chain combines TRBV5-1 with TRBJ2-2, with D perhaps matching TRBD2 (5 bases). The ends were cut back, 2 bases at V and 1 base at J, with 6 bases in the middle. The CDR3 spans 14 residues. In germline, CDR1 is SGHRS, CDR2 YFSETQ.

This sequence joins TRBV4-3 and TRBJ2-1; 8 bases match TRBD2. Trimming removed 7 bases from V and 5 bases from J; junction bases left unmatched: 13. Germline lookup yields CDR1 LGHNA and CDR2 YSLEER. The CDR3 contains 16 residues. CDR3 protein: CASTYPAGAPDNEQFF. The CDR3 DNA reads as TGCGCCAGCACCTACCCAGCGGGGGCCCCCGACAATGAGCAGTTCTTC.

This sequence joins TRBV5-1 and TRBJ2-7, with D perhaps TRBD2 (5 bases). The CDR3 sequence is 13 residues long. V lost 5 bases to trimming and J lost 1 base, with 10 bases between them. Germline assignment: CDR1 SGHRS and CDR2 YFSETQ. The CDR3 nucleotides are TGCGCCAGCAGAAAAAGAGGGTCCTACGAGCAGTACTTC. As protein: CASRKRGSYEQYF.

The V gene is TRBV5-1, the J gene TRBJ2-4; TRBD2 aligns across 12 bases. After removal of 4 bases from V and 7 bases from J, the junction contained 3 bases not matched to a gene. CDR3 length: 14 residues. Germline V lookup: CDR1 SGHRS, CDR2 YFSETQ. The CDR3 is CASSLGLAGNIQYF. CDR3 coding DNA: TGCGCCAGCAGCCTGGGACTAGCGGGTAACATTCAGTACTTC.

The V and J genes are TRBV29-1 and TRBJ2-2, with 11 bases matching TRBD2. With 6 bases clipped from V and 2 bases from J, the junction kept 5 bases outside the gene matches. The CDR3 sequence is 15 residues long. Germline CDR1 SQVTM, CDR2 ANQGSEA. The CDR3 coding sequence is TGCAGCGTCTCCACTAGCGGGAGTAACACCGGGGAGCTGTTTTTT. Protein sequence: CSVSTSGSNTGELFF.

The chain employs TRBV19 and TRBJ2-7, with a tentative D call TRBD1 (5 bases). This CDR3 is 14 amino acids long. CDR1 and CDR2 from the germline V gene are LNHDA and SQIVND (reference sequence). The V end lost 3 bases, the J end lost 2 bases, and 11 bases lay between the germline ends. CDR3 nucleotide sequence: TGTGCCAGTAGTATCCAGGGAAGGCCCTACGAGCAGTACTTC. It specifies CASSIQGRPYEQYF.

The V gene is TRBV7-2, the J gene TRBJ2-7, with 7 positions matching TRBD2. The CDR3 spans 15 residues. V dropped 2 bases and J dropped 4; count of bases not matched to a gene: 8. CDR1 is SGHTA and CDR2 is FQGNSA in the germline V gene. The CDR3 nucleotides read TGTGCCAGCAGCTTATCTGCGGGGGACCAATACGAGCAGTACTTC. It is translated as CASSLSAGDQYEQYF.

The chain is built from TRBV5-6 and TRBJ2-3, with D perhaps matching TRBD2 (5 bases). Looked up from germline, CDR1 is SGHDT and CDR2 is YYEEEE. V gave up 2 bases and J gave up 0 bases, with 16 bases separating them. The CDR3 contains 17 residues. DNA for the CDR3: TGTGCCAGCAGCTTCTATACGGCGGGTTCTAGCACAGATACGCAGTATTTT. It yields the protein CASSFYTAGSSTDTQYF.

The chain links TRBV7-8 to TRBJ2-3, with TRBD2 matching 10 bases. Germline assignment: CDR1 SGHVS and CDR2 FQNEAQ. J lost 3 bases, V lost 2 bases, and 5 bases had no gene match. This CDR3 region has 16 residues. CDR3 in amino acids: CASSLFPSGGTDTQYF. The CDR3 nucleotides are TGTGCCAGCAGCTTATTCCCTAGCGGGGGAACAGATACGCAGTATTTT.

The chain employs TRBV10-1 and TRBJ2-3; 8 nucleotides line up with TRBD2. In germline, CDR1 is WNHNN, CDR2 SYGVQD (reference sequence). With V trimmed by 5 bases and J by 4 bases, 8 bases remained unmatched. This CDR3 has 15 amino acids. The CDR3 here is CASSRGSGGADTQYF. CDR3 nucleotides: TGCGCCAGCAGTCGAGGGAGCGGGGGCGCAGATACGCAGTATTTT.

The chain recombines TRBV28 with TRBJ1-2; 10 positions agree with TRBD1. This CDR3 is built from 14 residues. Germline V lookup: CDR1 MDHEN, CDR2 SYDVKM. With V trimmed by 6 bases and J by 8 bases, 9 bases remained unmatched. The CDR3 region has the DNA TGTGCCAGCAGATCCGGGACAGGGGTCGGCGGCTACACCTTC. It specifies CASRSGTGVGGYTF.

This rearrangement joins TRBV6-6 to TRBJ2-2, with D tentatively TRBD1 (5 bases). The length of the CDR3 is 14 residues. CDR1 and CDR2 (germline): MNHNY, SVGAGI (reference sequence). The V and J ends lost 7 bases and 1 base respectively, with 10 bases between them. This CDR3 is CASTHTGNTGELFF. DNA of the CDR3: TGTGCCAGCACCCACACAGGGAACACCGGGGAGCTGTTTTTT.

The rearrangement uses TRBV19 and TRBJ1-2; possibly TRBD1 for D (5 bases). Germline-derived CDR1 and CDR2 are LNHDA and SQIVND (reference sequence). The CDR3 contains 14 residues. Deletions cut 3 bases from V and 6 bases from J, with 14 bases between. The CDR3 sequence is CASSILARADGYTF. Written as DNA, the CDR3 is TGTGCCAGTAGTATTTTAGCCAGGGCGGATGGCTACACCTTC.

The chain uses TRBV2 and TRBJ2-3; the match to TRBD2 covers 7 bases. There are 16 residues in the CDR3. The V and J ends lost 10 bases and 4 bases, in that order; junction bases with no gene match: 17. Germline values: CDR1 SNHLY, CDR2 FYNNEI. This chain's CDR3 is CATKAARGDSSDTQYF. The DNA for the CDR3 is TGTGCCACAAAGGCGGCTCGGGGGGATTCGTCAGATACGCAGTATTTT.

The chain combines TRBV14 with TRBJ2-5; 8 bases match TRBD1. V lost 0 bases and J lost 1; bases outside the gene matches: 4. Germline V gene sequence: CDR1 SGHDN, CDR2 FVKESK. The CDR3 consists of 16 residues. The CDR3 DNA reads as TGTGCCAGCAGCCAAGATTGGGGACAGGTCCAAGAGACCCAGTACTTC. It codes for CASSQDWGQVQETQYF.

In nucleotides, the CDR3 is TGTGCCAGCAGTGCAAACCCGGGACAGGGGGGCTACGAGCAGTACTTC. Its protein is CASSANPGQGGYEQYF. This chain joins TRBV25-1 and TRBJ2-7, with TRBD1 matching 11 bases. Germline V CDR1 and CDR2: MGHDK, SYGVNS. The CDR3 length is 16 residues. J gave up 3 bases and V 4 bases, and 8 bases lay outside the gene matches.

The CDR3 bases are TGTGCCAGCAGTTCTACCCACCCCGGACAGGGAAATTCGGGCTACACCTTC. It codes for CASSSTHPGQGNSGYTF. The V gene is TRBV28, the J gene TRBJ1-2; 8 bases are a match to TRBD1. Germline CDR1 MDHEN, CDR2 SYDVKM. This CDR3 spans 17 amino acids. V was pared by 4 bases and J by 8 bases, with 18 bases of the junction left unmatched.

The chain uses TRBV28 and TRBJ2-3; D is perhaps TRBD2 (6 bases). This CDR3 has 14 residues. Trimming pared 5 bases from V and 6 bases from J, leaving 15 bases between. The germline gives CDR1 MDHEN, CDR2 SYDVKM. The CDR3, as DNA: TGTGCCAGCAGTGCCGGGACTTATATGGATACGCAGTATTTT. It is translated as CASSAGTYMDTQYF.

This chain uses TRBV20-1 with TRBJ1-2; D possibly corresponds to TRBD1 (5 bases). Looked up from germline, CDR1 is DFQATT and CDR2 is SNEGSKA (reference sequence). The V gene lost 5 bases and the J gene lost 7 bases, with 11 bases spanning the gap. The CDR3 runs 11 residues. The CDR3 DNA reads TGCAGTGCTCGATACAGGAGTGGCTACACCTTC. Translation: CSARYRSGYTF.

The V call is TRBV28, the J call TRBJ2-5; tentatively, D is TRBD2 (5 bases). V was trimmed by 5 bases and J by 5 bases, leaving 12 bases between them. From germline, CDR1 is MDHEN and CDR2 SYDVKM. The CDR3 is 13 residues long. The CDR3: CASSPSFRETQYF. CDR3 DNA: TGTGCCAGCAGTCCTAGCTTCCGCGAGACCCAGTACTTC.

The genes are TRBV9 and TRBJ2-3; D is perhaps TRBD1 (6 bases). V was pared by 0 bases and J by 8 bases, with 7 bases between. In germline, CDR1 is SGDLS, CDR2 YYNGEE. This CDR3 has 12 amino acids. DNA of the CDR3: TGTGCCAGCAGCGTAGAACAGGGTACGCAGTATTTT. Translated, it gives CASSVEQGTQYF.

In DNA form, the CDR3 reads TGTGCCACCCTACAGGGGAGCTACACCTTC. Translating gives CATLQGSYTF. The chain joins TRBV28 to TRBJ1-2; 7 bases are a match to TRBD1. J lost 9 bases, V lost 10 bases, and 5 bases had no gene match. Germline CDR1 is MDHEN and CDR2 is SYDVKM. The CDR3 is 10 amino acids.

The chain combines TRBV29-1 with TRBJ2-7, with 11 nucleotides matching TRBD1. Trimming removed 4 bases from V and 7 bases from J; junction bases left unmatched: 6. CDR3 size: 13 residues. CDR1 is SQVTM and CDR2 is ANQGSEA in the germline V gene. CDR3 sequence: CSVAGQGAYEQYF. In DNA, the CDR3 is TGCAGCGTTGCCGGACAGGGGGCTTATGAGCAGTACTTC.

The V gene is TRBV5-4, the J gene TRBJ2-3; possible D gene TRBD1, 6 bases. Germline V gives CDR1 SGHNT, CDR2 YYREEE (reference sequence). Trimming cost V 4 bases and J 2 bases, with 14 bases left between them. The CDR3 runs to 15 residues. This chain's CDR3 is CASSPTGANTDTQYF. The CDR3 nucleotides read TGTGCCAGCAGCCCGACAGGTGCGAACACAGATACGCAGTATTTT.

This chain uses TRBV10-3 with TRBJ2-1, with a possible D match to TRBD1 (5 bases). The CDR3 extends over 14 amino acids. The ends were cut back, 4 bases at V and 6 bases at J, with 13 bases in the middle. CDR1 ENHRY and CDR2 SYGVKD come from the germline V gene. CDR3 in amino acids: CAISAGRPLNEQFF. The CDR3 bases are TGTGCCATCAGTGCAGGGCGACCCCTCAATGAGCAGTTCTTC.

The CDR3 sequence is CASSSPLGSGRADTQYF. In DNA, the CDR3 is TGTGCCAGCAGCTCCCCTTTGGGTAGCGGGAGGGCAGATACGCAGTATTTT. J is TRBJ2-3 and V is TRBV27; 11 bases line up with TRBD2. Germline trimming cut 6 bases from V and 4 bases from J; bases unmatched to any gene: 12. The germline V gene encodes CDR1 MNHEY and CDR2 SMNVEV (reference sequence). The CDR3 spans 17 residues.